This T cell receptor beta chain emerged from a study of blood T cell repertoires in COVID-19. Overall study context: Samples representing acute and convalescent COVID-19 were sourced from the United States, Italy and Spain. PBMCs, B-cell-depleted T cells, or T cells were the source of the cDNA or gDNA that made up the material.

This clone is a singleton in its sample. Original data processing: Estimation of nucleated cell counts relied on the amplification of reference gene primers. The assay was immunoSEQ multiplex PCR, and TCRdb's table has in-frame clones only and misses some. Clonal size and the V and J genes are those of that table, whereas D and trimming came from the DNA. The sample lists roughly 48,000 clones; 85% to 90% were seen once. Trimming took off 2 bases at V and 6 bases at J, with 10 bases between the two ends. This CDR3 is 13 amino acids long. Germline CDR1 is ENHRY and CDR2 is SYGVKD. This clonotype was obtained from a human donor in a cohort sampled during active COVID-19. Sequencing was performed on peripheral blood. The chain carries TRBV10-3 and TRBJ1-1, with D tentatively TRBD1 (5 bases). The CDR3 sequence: CAISETEGAEAFF. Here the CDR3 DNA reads TGTGCCATCAGTGAGACAGAAGGGGCTGAAGCTTTCTTT.